These 17 T cell receptor beta chains were all obtained from the same sample, sequenced in a study of cytomegalovirus exposure and HLA in healthy donors. Primers included in the PCR were 60 Vbeta and 13 Jbeta primers. Measured with immunoSEQ multiplex PCR; TCRdb has only the in-frame clones, and not every one. The table shows some 100,000 clones, with less than 85% occurring only once. Sequenced sample: PBMCs. The receptors shown here come from a man aged 18 to 30 in good health and CMV-seronegative.

Remarks on this clone: Distinct nucleotide sequences in the sample also encode this CDR3. The V call is TRBV19, the J call TRBJ2-5; TRBD2 agrees at 12 bases. This CDR3 has 15 residues. The germline V gene encodes CDR1 LNHDA and CDR2 SQIVND (reference sequence). V shed 5 bases and J 0 bases; nucleotides not matched to a gene: 1. As DNA, the CDR3 is TGTGCCAGTAGTGGGACTAGCGGGTACCAAGAGACCCAGTACTTC. Amino acid sequence: CASSGTSGYQETQYF.

The V call is TRBV5-1, the J call TRBJ2-1; 10 nucleotides align to TRBD1. The V gene end was trimmed by 0 bases and the J gene end by 8 bases; junction bases not matched to a gene: 8. Germline CDR1 reads SGHRS; CDR2 reads YFSETQ. The CDR3 runs 16 residues. CDR3 sequence: CASSLEGQGSGDEQFF. CDR3 coding DNA: TGCGCCAGCAGCTTGGAGGGACAGGGGAGTGGCGATGAGCAGTTCTTC.

The rearrangement uses TRBV30 and TRBJ2-1; 8 nucleotides agree with TRBD2. Germline CDR1 reads GTSNPN; CDR2 reads SVGIG (reference sequence). The CDR3 is 13 amino acids. With V trimmed by 5 bases and J by 6 bases, 6 bases remained unmatched. CDR3 nucleotide sequence: TGTGCCTGGGGCCGGGGGGGGTTCAATGAGCAGTTCTTC. This translates into CAWGRGGFNEQFF.

The gene calls are TRBV11-2 and TRBJ2-1, with 12 positions matching TRBD2. CDR1 is SGHAT, CDR2 FQNNGV, per germline. After removal of 5 bases from V and 4 bases from J, the junction contained 3 bases not matched to a gene. This CDR3 contains 15 residues. The DNA of the CDR3 is TGTGCCAGCAGCCGACTAGCGGGGGCGTACAATGAGCAGTTCTTC. Encoded protein: CASSRLAGAYNEQFF.

This rearrangement joins TRBV28 to TRBJ1-1; D unclear. CDR1 is MDHEN and CDR2 is SYDVKM in the germline V gene. This CDR3 has 13 amino acids. V was trimmed by 7 bases and J by 5 bases, leaving 14 bases between them. This CDR3 reads CASMAVHPTEAFF. The CDR3 DNA is TGTGCCAGCATGGCAGTCCATCCGACTGAAGCTTTCTTT.

This chain uses TRBV6-1 with TRBJ2-1; the match to TRBD2 covers 9 bases. There are 14 residues in the CDR3. Germline V gene lookup returns CDR1 MNHNS and CDR2 SASEGT. With 3 bases clipped from V and 6 bases from J, the junction kept 3 bases outside the gene matches. In DNA form, the CDR3 reads TGTGCCAGCAGTGAGGGACTAGCCGTCAATGAGCAGTTCTTC. Translating it yields CASSEGLAVNEQFF.

A single count supports this clone. The chain is built from TRBV2 and TRBJ2-7; D gene uncertain. CDR1 and CDR2 from the germline V gene are SNHLY and FYNNEI. Trimming removed 7 bases at V and 4 bases at J, with 8 bases between. CDR3 length: 11 residues. The CDR3 DNA sequence: TGTGCCAGCATTCTCCAGTACGAGCAGTACTTC. It specifies CASILQYEQYF.

By share of the sample, this clone is medium-sized (0.01 to 0.1%). The chain couples TRBV29-1 to TRBJ2-1; D is perhaps TRBD1 (6 bases). The CDR3 consists of 12 residues. Germline values: CDR1 SQVTM, CDR2 ANQGSEA. V gave up 5 bases and J gave up 12 bases, with 17 bases separating them. The CDR3 sequence: CSVRSEGDRQFF. Written as DNA, the CDR3 is TGCAGCGTTAGGAGCGAGGGGGATAGGCAGTTCTTC.

This clone was counted a few times. The chain is built from TRBV28 and TRBJ2-6; a weak D match, TRBD1 (5 bases). The ends were cut back, 6 bases at V and 1 base at J, with 10 bases in the middle. Per germline, CDR1 MDHEN and CDR2 SYDVKM. There are 15 residues in the CDR3. CDR3 DNA sequence: TGTGCCAGCAGATACCAGGGTTCTGGGGCCAACGTCCTGACTTTC. It is translated as CASRYQGSGANVLTF.

J is TRBJ1-1 and V is TRBV7-2; TRBD1 aligns across 7 bases. With 5 bases clipped from V and 5 bases from J, the junction kept 5 bases outside the gene matches. Germline V gene lookup returns CDR1 SGHTA and CDR2 FQGNSA. The CDR3 spans 13 residues. The CDR3 region has the DNA TGTGCCAGCAGCGCCACAGGGGATACTGAAGCTTTCTTT. This sequence encodes CASSATGDTEAFF.

The chain has TRBV5-1 and TRBJ1-2, with 7 nucleotides matching TRBD1. V lost 7 bases and J lost 3; bases outside the gene matches: 12. The CDR3 is 15 residues long. Per germline, CDR1 SGHRS and CDR2 YFSETQ. The CDR3 sequence: CASGSAGGGHYGYTF. The CDR3 nucleotides are TGCGCCAGCGGGTCCGCGGGAGGGGGCCACTATGGCTACACCTTC.

The chain combines TRBV27 with TRBJ2-7; D may be TRBD2 (5 bases). Germline lookup yields CDR1 MNHEY and CDR2 SMNVEV (reference sequence). CDR3 length equals 15 residues. Trimming took off 6 bases at V and 2 bases at J, with 17 bases between the two ends. The CDR3 bases are TGTGCCAGCAGCACCTCCGACGGGATGACCTACGAGCAGTACTTC. This sequence encodes CASSTSDGMTYEQYF.

The chain carries TRBV7-8 and TRBJ2-4; TRBD2 might be the D (6 bases). Germline V gene sequence: CDR1 SGHVS, CDR2 FQNEAQ. V dropped 1 base and J dropped 5 bases, with 18 bases sitting between them. The CDR3 is made up of 17 amino acids. CDR3 sequence: CASSLVPNGSFENIQYF. CDR3 DNA: TGTGCCAGCAGCTTAGTCCCGAACGGGAGCTTTGAAAACATTCAGTACTTC.

This chain links TRBV7-9 with TRBJ1-1; D remains ambiguous. Trimming took 3 bases from V and 1 from J, leaving 9 bases between them. Germline values: CDR1 SEHNR, CDR2 FQNEAQ (reference sequence). The CDR3 is 14 amino acids. The chain's CDR3 is CASSLNRENTEAFF. CDR3 sequence (DNA): TGTGCCAGCAGCTTGAACAGAGAGAACACTGAAGCTTTCTTT.

The chain is built from TRBV11-2 and TRBJ2-3; 10 nucleotides agree with TRBD2. CDR3 size: 15 residues. J was trimmed by 2 bases and V by 3 bases; bases with no gene match: 2. Germline values: CDR1 SGHAT, CDR2 FQNNGV. The CDR3 region has the DNA TGTGCCAGCAGCTTCACTAGCGGGGTCACAGATACGCAGTATTTT. Translation gives CASSFTSGVTDTQYF.

The chain employs TRBV6-5 and TRBJ1-3; the D gene is possibly TRBD1 (5 bases). Germline-derived CDR1 and CDR2 are MNHEY and SVGAGI. V lost 2 bases to trimming and J lost 0 bases, with 11 bases between them. CDR3 length: 16 residues. This chain's CDR3 is CASSYHQGTSGNTIYF. CDR3 nucleotide sequence: TGTGCCAGCAGTTACCATCAGGGAACCTCTGGAAACACCATATATTTT.

This clone was observed a single time. This rearrangement joins TRBV7-3 to TRBJ2-1; a weak D match, TRBD2 (8 bases). Germline V gene data show CDR1 as SGHTA and CDR2 as FQGTGA. The CDR3 runs to 16 residues. Trimming removed 4 bases from V and 5 bases from J, with 18 bases in between. The CDR3 DNA follows: TGTGCCAGCAGCTATCGGGGGGGAGGGACAGACAATGAGCAGTTCTTC. This codes for CASSYRGGGTDNEQFF. Variable domain in full (rest from reference TRBV7-3 and TRBJ2-1): GAGVSQTPSNKVTEKGKYVELRCDPISGHTALYWYRQSLGQGPEFLIYFQGTGAADDSGLPNDRFFAVRPEGSVSTLKIQRTERGDSAVYLCASSYRGGGTDNEQFFGPGTRLTVL.